These 27 T cell receptor beta chains came from one sample sequenced in a study of T cell responses to AZD1222 COVID-19 vaccine. Libraries were prepared by immunoSEQ multiplex PCR; TCRdb keeps only in-frame clonotypes and omits some of them. In the table there are some 150,000 clones, 90% of which are singletons. The sample was peripheral blood, taken on day 0 of AZD1222 vaccination. These receptors were obtained from an adult in good health.

The chain links TRBV20-1 to TRBJ1-5; 7 nucleotides agree with TRBD1. Per germline, CDR1 DFQATT and CDR2 SNEGSKA (reference sequence). Losses at the gene ends were 3 bases for V and 1 base for J; bases not matched to a gene: 6. This CDR3 region has 15 residues. In nucleotides, the CDR3 is TGCAGTGCTAGTCAGGGGGAGGTGAGCAATCAGCCCCAGCATTTT. Translating gives CSASQGEVSNQPQHF.

The rearrangement links TRBV11-2 to TRBJ2-7, with D maybe TRBD2 (6 bases). The V gene lost 1 base and the J gene lost 1 base, with 14 bases spanning the gap. Germline V gives CDR1 SGHAT, CDR2 FQNNGV. CDR3 length equals 16 residues. This CDR3 is CASSLGSFGGSYEQYF. Written as DNA, the CDR3 is TGTGCCAGCAGCTTAGGGTCTTTCGGGGGATCCTACGAGCAGTACTTC.

The V call is TRBV5-1, the J call TRBJ1-2; TRBD1 aligns across 8 bases. CDR3 length: 15 residues. After removal of 0 bases from V and 7 bases from J, the junction contained 8 bases not matched to a gene. Germline V gene lookup returns CDR1 SGHRS and CDR2 YFSETQ. CDR3 in amino acids: CASSLGPGQGIGYTF. The CDR3 DNA sequence: TGCGCCAGCAGCTTGGGTCCCGGACAGGGTATTGGCTACACCTTC.

This clone was recorded once. The genes are TRBV18 and TRBJ1-2; D call uncertain. In germline, CDR1 is KGHSH, CDR2 LQKENI. This CDR3 has 14 residues. V dropped 5 bases and J dropped 8 bases, with 18 bases sitting between them. The CDR3 reads CASSTSAQAEGYTF. The CDR3 nucleotides read TGTGCCAGCTCAACATCGGCCCAGGCTGAGGGCTACACCTTC.

V gene TRBV6-5 combines with J gene TRBJ2-1; D is undetermined. Germline-derived CDR1 and CDR2 are MNHEY and SVGAGI. V lost 0 bases, J lost 7 bases, and 10 bases lay in between. The CDR3 consists of 14 residues. The CDR3 bases are TGTGCCAGCAGTTACTCGGCGGCAGGAAATGAGCAGTTCTTC. Protein product: CASSYSAAGNEQFF.

The J gene is TRBJ1-5, the V gene TRBV2, with D perhaps TRBD1 (6 bases). V shed 8 bases and J shed 10 bases, with 15 bases lying between them. This CDR3 comprises 12 residues. CDR1 and CDR2 from the germline V gene are SNHLY and FYNNEI. CDR3 nucleotides: TGTGCCAGCCGAAGGGGGGAAAAACCCCAGCATTTT. Amino acid sequence: CASRRGEKPQHF.

V usage is TRBV10-3 and J usage is TRBJ2-1; 9 nucleotides match TRBD2. V shed 3 bases and J 7 bases; nucleotides not matched to a gene: 13. Germline CDR1 is ENHRY and CDR2 is SYGVKD. The CDR3 extends over 17 amino acids. The CDR3 nucleotides read TGTGCCATCAGTGACCCCTCTAGCGGGATGGTCCCAAATGAGCAGTTCTTC. It translates to CAISDPSSGMVPNEQFF.

The genes are TRBV18 and TRBJ2-3; 11 positions agree with TRBD1. Germline CDR1 and CDR2: KGHSH and LQKENI. This CDR3 comprises 16 residues. The trim removed 4 bases at V and 3 bases at J, leaving 6 bases unmatched. This CDR3 is CASSLPGQGDTDTQYF. CDR3 nucleotide sequence: TGTGCCAGCTCACTCCCGGGACAGGGGGATACAGATACGCAGTATTTT.

The V gene is TRBV6-5, the J gene TRBJ2-4; maybe TRBD2 (5 bases). The CDR3 is made up of 15 amino acids. Germline CDR1 MNHEY, CDR2 SVGAGI. V was cut by 7 bases and J by 0 bases, with 13 bases left in between. CDR3 loop: CASIGGALAKNIQYF. The CDR3 DNA is TGTGCCAGCATAGGAGGAGCTCTAGCCAAAAACATTCAGTACTTC.

A few counts support this clone. V gene TRBV4-2 combines with J gene TRBJ2-7; TRBD2 matches 12 bases. The CDR3 runs to 15 residues. Trimming took 6 bases from V and 5 from J; bases not matched to a gene: 8. Per germline, CDR1 LGHNA and CDR2 YNFKEQ. The CDR3 coding sequence is TGTGCCAGCAGTCGTACTAGCGGGAGGAATCACGAGCAGTACTTC. Residues: CASSRTSGRNHEQYF.

In DNA, the CDR3 is TGTGCCAGCAGTAAGACAGGGGGGAACACTGAAGCTTTCTTT. Translated: CASSKTGGNTEAFF. This rearrangement joins TRBV6-5 to TRBJ1-1, with 9 bases identical to TRBD1. V lost 5 bases and J lost 1; bases outside the gene matches: 2. This CDR3 region has 14 residues. Germline-derived CDR1 and CDR2 are MNHEY and SVGAGI.

The chain couples TRBV5-4 to TRBJ2-1; TRBD1 or TRBD2 may be the D gene (5 bases each). V shed 6 bases and J shed 3 bases, with 13 bases lying between them. The CDR3 covers 14 residues. The germline CDR1 and CDR2 sequences are SGHNT and YYREEE (reference sequence). For the CDR3, the DNA is TGTGCCAGCACTTTGCAGAGGGGCTACAATGAGCAGTTCTTC. As protein: CASTLQRGYNEQFF.

This clone was counted once. The chain recombines TRBV6-5 with TRBJ2-1; 7 bases are shared with TRBD1. Germline CDR1 is MNHEY and CDR2 is SVGAGI. This CDR3 comprises 10 residues. The CDR3 nucleotides read TGTTCGACAGGGTTGAATGAGCAGTTCTTC. It codes for CSTGLNEQFF.

The chain recombines TRBV7-2 with TRBJ1-5; D perhaps matches TRBD1 (5 bases). The germline V gene encodes CDR1 SGHTA and CDR2 FQGNSA. The CDR3 contains 13 residues. V was pared by 3 bases and J by 5 bases, with 8 bases between. CDR3: CASSLGGDQPQHF. The CDR3 nucleotides read TGTGCCAGCAGCTTGGGGGGGGATCAGCCCCAGCATTTT.

V usage is TRBV5-1 and J usage is TRBJ1-5, with D possibly matching TRBD1 (6 bases). From germline, CDR1 is SGHRS and CDR2 YFSETQ. V dropped 5 bases and J dropped 3 bases, with 15 bases sitting between them. The CDR3 loop spans 15 amino acids. This CDR3 is CASSTAGGLNQPQHF. The CDR3 nucleotides are TGCGCCAGCAGTACGGCTGGGGGGCTCAATCAGCCCCAGCATTTT.

This sequence joins TRBV19 and TRBJ1-6; TRBD1 might be the D (6 bases). Trimming removed 5 bases at V and 7 bases at J, with 18 bases between. Germline-derived CDR1 and CDR2 are LNHDA and SQIVND (reference sequence). CDR3 length equals 16 residues. CDR3 sequence: CASSSRQVDQNSPLHF. Written as DNA, the CDR3 is TGTGCCAGTAGTTCTCGACAGGTCGACCAAAATTCACCCCTCCACTTT.

The rearrangement joins TRBV4-2 to TRBJ2-7; perhaps TRBD1 as D (5 bases). This CDR3 spans 15 amino acids. The V and J ends lost 0 bases and 8 bases respectively, with 17 bases between them. Germline V gene data show CDR1 as LGHNA and CDR2 as YNFKEQ. This CDR3 is CASSQDTRVPRKQYF. The CDR3, as DNA: TGTGCCAGCAGCCAAGATACCAGGGTGCCGAGGAAGCAGTACTTC.

The chain has TRBV5-4 and TRBJ1-3; no reliable D call. V dropped 0 bases and J dropped 2 bases, with 9 bases sitting between them. Germline V gene sequence: CDR1 SGHNT, CDR2 YYREEE (reference sequence). This CDR3 contains 15 residues. CDR3 residues: CASSLAPLTGNTIYF. The DNA of the CDR3 is TGTGCCAGCAGCTTGGCCCCCCTTACTGGAAACACCATATATTTT.

Comments on this clone: At one end the junction does not follow the germline gene, possibly because of a read error. The chain is built from TRBV25-1 and TRBJ1-6, with D maybe TRBD1 (5 bases). Germline loops: CDR1 MGHDK, CDR2 SYGVNS. This CDR3 is 14 amino acids long. CDR3: CASSGIGVNSPLYF. DNA for the CDR3: TGTGCCAGCAGTGGAATAGGGGTCAATTCACCCCTCTACTTT.

The V gene is TRBV2, the J gene TRBJ2-1, with TRBD2 identical over 11 bases. The CDR3 spans 14 residues. The V gene end was trimmed by 9 bases and the J gene end by 7 bases; junction bases not matched to a gene: 8. Germline-derived CDR1 and CDR2 are SNHLY and FYNNEI. As DNA, the CDR3 is TGTGCCAGATCGGGACTAGCGGTGGGTAATGAGCAGTTCTTC. Residues: CARSGLAVGNEQFF.

This chain connects TRBV20-1 to TRBJ1-2; D not resolved. Trimming cost V 1 base and J 7 bases, with 1 base left between them. Germline values: CDR1 DFQATT, CDR2 SNEGSKA (reference sequence). The CDR3 length is 9 residues. The CDR3 nucleotides are TGCAGTGCTAGAGCTGGCTACACCTTC. It yields the protein CSARAGYTF.

The rearrangement links TRBV10-3 to TRBJ2-7; 9 bases line up with TRBD2. V lost 4 bases to trimming and J lost 4 bases; unmatched junction nucleotides: 8. Germline lookup yields CDR1 ENHRY and CDR2 SYGVKD. The CDR3 loop spans 15 amino acids. This CDR3 is CAISASSSGSYEQYF. The DNA of the CDR3 is TGTGCCATCAGTGCCTCGAGTAGCGGGAGTTACGAGCAGTACTTC.

This chain links TRBV10-3 with TRBJ2-1, with D possibly matching TRBD2 (5 bases). The CDR3 has 15 residues. V lost 0 bases, J lost 5 bases, and 11 bases lay in between. The germline V gene encodes CDR1 ENHRY and CDR2 SYGVKD. CDR3 residues: CAISESGSANNEQFF. The CDR3 DNA is TGTGCCATCAGTGAGTCGGGTAGCGCCAACAATGAGCAGTTCTTC.

The V and J genes are TRBV6-6 and TRBJ1-3; 7 bases line up with TRBD1. V shed 0 bases and J 7 bases; nucleotides not matched to a gene: 3. This CDR3 is built from 14 residues. CDR1 is MNHNY, CDR2 SVGAGI, per germline (reference sequence). DNA for the CDR3: TGTGCCAGCAGTTACTCGCCCAGGGGGAACACCATATATTTT. Protein product: CASSYSPRGNTIYF.

This clone was detected a few times. The chain is built from TRBV14 and TRBJ1-2, with no clear D. The CDR3 is 15 residues long. The germline gives CDR1 SGHDN, CDR2 FVKESK. V lost 0 bases and J 0 bases, leaving 8 bases between the germline ends. Written as DNA, the CDR3 is TGTGCCAGCAGCCAAGATCGGACCGCTAACTATGGCTACACCTTC. Protein product: CASSQDRTANYGYTF. The full variable domain, completed using reference TRBV14 and TRBJ1-2, is EAGVTQFPSHSVIEKGQTVTLRCDPISGHDNLYWYRRVMGKEIKFLLHFVKESKQDESGMPNNRFLAERTGGTYSTLKVQPAELEDSGVYFCASSQDRTANYGYTFGSGTRLTVV.

This clone has a handful of counts. The chain joins TRBV4-2 to TRBJ1-2; TRBD1 aligns across 10 bases. The length of the CDR3 is 15 residues. V dropped 4 bases and J dropped 3; count of bases not matched to a gene: 5. CDR1 and CDR2 (germline): LGHNA, YNFKEQ. CDR3 residues: CASSRVTGGDYGYTF. CDR3 DNA: TGTGCCAGCAGCCGCGTGACAGGGGGCGACTATGGCTACACCTTC.

The gene calls are TRBV7-8 and TRBJ1-3; a possible D gene is TRBD1 (5 bases). Trimming stripped 5 bases from V and 10 bases from J, with 18 bases between. The CDR3 consists of 14 residues. Germline values: CDR1 SGHVS, CDR2 FQNEAQ. The CDR3 nucleotides read TGTGCCAGCAGCCTTGGGCCCCCGGAGGGGACCATATATTTT. Residues: CASSLGPPEGTIYF. Drawing the rest from reference TRBV7-8 and TRBJ1-3, the complete variable domain is GAGVSQSPRYKVAKRGQDVALRCDPISGHVSLFWYQQALGQGPEFLTYFQNEAQLDKSGLPSDRFFAERPEGSVSTLKIQRTQQEDSAVYLCASSLGPPEGTIYFGEGSWLTVV.